These 29 T cell receptor beta chains originate from one sample sequenced in a study of PD-1 blockade in classical Hodgkin lymphoma. The table came from immunoSEQ multiplex PCR; TCRdb's copy has only in-frame clones and leaves some out. This table has 35,000 to 45,000 clones, over 70% appearing once. Following autologous stem cell transplantation, relapse occurred in every patient, and exposure to brentuximab vedotin varied. Sequencing was performed on peripheral blood mononuclear cells (PBMCs), taken at baseline. All receptors come from a human donor with classical Hodgkin lymphoma.

This chain uses TRBV7-8 with TRBJ2-3, with TRBD2 matching 8 bases. Germline CDR1 is SGHVS and CDR2 is FQNEAQ. CDR3 length: 18 residues. The junction had 15 bases not matched to a gene; V was cut back by 1 base and J by 6 bases. CDR3 coding DNA: TGTGCCAGCAGCTTAGACTCCCTAGCGGGCCTAATCGGGGATACGCAGTATTTT. Protein product: CASSLDSLAGLIGDTQYF.

V is TRBV7-3 and J is TRBJ2-2; 8 bases match TRBD2. The J segment lost 0 bases and the V segment lost 0 bases, leaving 6 bases of the junction unmatched. In germline, CDR1 is SGHTA, CDR2 FQGTGA. The CDR3 is 18 residues long. The CDR3 sequence is CASSLTGAGDTNTGELFF. The CDR3 DNA sequence: TGTGCCAGCAGCTTAACTGGAGCGGGGGACACGAACACCGGGGAGCTGTTTTTT.

The chain carries TRBV4-1 and TRBJ2-1, with TRBD2 matching over 9 bases. Germline CDR1 and CDR2: MGHRA and YSYEKL. This CDR3 comprises 15 residues. Trimming took 5 bases from V and 5 from J; bases not matched to a gene: 7. This chain's CDR3 is CASSEPGLANNEQFF. The CDR3 bases are TGCGCCAGCAGCGAACCGGGACTAGCAAACAATGAGCAGTTCTTC.

The V gene is TRBV5-8, the J gene TRBJ2-7, with TRBD2 as a possible D gene (5 bases). Germline V lookup: CDR1 SGHTS, CDR2 YDEGEE. The length of the CDR3 is 15 residues. Deletions cut 4 bases from V and 2 bases from J, with 16 bases between. The CDR3 protein is CASSSARGFTYEQYF. The CDR3 coding sequence is TGTGCCAGCAGCAGTGCACGGGGTTTCACCTACGAGCAGTACTTC. Full variable domain (outside the CDR3, taken from reference TRBV5-8 and TRBJ2-7): EAGVTQSPTHLIKTRGQQATLRCSPISGHTSVYWYQQALGLGLQFLLWYDEGEERNRGNFPPRFSGRQFPNYSSELNVNALELEDSALYLCASSSARGFTYEQYFGPGTRLTVT.

This clone was detected only once. This chain joins TRBV5-8 and TRBJ1-2, with D maybe TRBD1 (5 bases). V lost 0 bases and J lost 7, with 7 bases in between. Germline V gene lookup returns CDR1 SGHTS and CDR2 YDEGEE. The CDR3 sequence is 12 residues long. CDR3 protein: CASSLVGGGYTF. In DNA form, the CDR3 reads TGTGCCAGCAGCTTGGTTGGGGGTGGCTACACCTTC.

The chain carries TRBV7-8 and TRBJ1-5; D possibly corresponds to TRBD1 (5 bases). CDR3 size: 16 residues. The V end was cut by 0 bases, the J end by 5 bases, with 14 bases between. The germline V gene has CDR1 SGHVS and CDR2 FQNEAQ. The CDR3 DNA reads as TGTGCCAGCAGCTTAGCGGGGGGAGCTGGTTATCAGCCCCAGCATTTT. Its protein is CASSLAGGAGYQPQHF.

This chain uses TRBV7-9 with TRBJ2-6; D is perhaps TRBD1 or TRBD2 (7 bases each). Germline V lookup: CDR1 SEHNR, CDR2 FQNEAQ (reference sequence). This CDR3 has 14 residues. With 11 bases removed from V and 0 bases from J, the gap between germline ends came to 11 bases. The CDR3 region has the DNA TGTGCCGGGAGGGGGCTCTCTGGGGCCAACGTCCTGACTTTC. The encoded protein is CAGRGLSGANVLTF.

The chain uses TRBV7-2 and TRBJ2-3; D assignment may be TRBD1 or TRBD2 (5 bases each). The V gene lost 4 bases and the J gene lost 2 bases, with 13 bases spanning the gap. CDR3 length: 15 amino acids. Germline CDR1 SGHTA, CDR2 FQGNSA. The CDR3 spells CASSSPRGPTDTQYF. The DNA for the CDR3 is TGTGCCAGCAGCTCCCCACGGGGCCCCACAGATACGCAGTATTTT.

The chain carries TRBV10-3 and TRBJ2-3, with 9 nucleotides matching TRBD2. There are 15 residues in the CDR3. The J segment lost 10 bases and the V segment lost 2 bases, leaving 10 bases of the junction unmatched. CDR1 and CDR2 (germline): ENHRY, SYGVKD. CDR3 protein: CAISEVLGREGAQYF. The CDR3, as DNA: TGTGCCATCAGTGAGGTTTTAGGGCGGGAGGGGGCGCAGTATTTT.

This clone was detected only a few times. The chain has TRBV7-3 and TRBJ2-1; D is unresolved. This CDR3 is 13 amino acids long. Looked up from germline, CDR1 is SGHTA and CDR2 is FQGTGA. Between the trimmed V and J ends, which lost 3 bases and 8 bases, there was a span of 11 bases. The CDR3 bases are TGTGCCAGCAGCTTCCTTTCCCTCCATGAGCAGTTCTTC. Residues: CASSFLSLHEQFF.

This clone appeared a few times. V gene TRBV10-3 combines with J gene TRBJ2-7, with 10 nucleotides matching TRBD1. Germline lookup yields CDR1 ENHRY and CDR2 SYGVKD. With V trimmed by 5 bases and J by 3 bases, 4 bases remained unmatched. The CDR3 contains 14 residues. In DNA form, the CDR3 reads TGTGCCATCAGTACCGGGACAGGGGACTACGAGCAGTACTTC. Residues: CAISTGTGDYEQYF.

The chain joins TRBV19 to TRBJ2-3; D gene ambiguous. Trimming cost V 1 base and J 5 bases, with 7 bases left between them. Germline CDR1 is LNHDA and CDR2 is SQIVND (reference sequence). CDR3 length: 13 residues. As DNA, the CDR3 is TGTGCCAGTAGTATAGTTTGGGGAGATACGCAGTATTTT. Protein sequence: CASSIVWGDTQYF. Filled out from reference TRBV19 and TRBJ2-3, the complete variable domain reads DGGITQSPKYLFRKEGQNVTLSCEQNLNHDAMYWYRQDPGQGLRLIYYSQIVNDFQKGDIAEGYSVSREKKESFPLTVTSAQKNPTAFYLCASSIVWGDTQYFGPGTRLTVL.

The V and J genes are TRBV5-4 and TRBJ1-6, with D uncertain. Trimming pared 1 base from V and 8 bases from J, leaving 7 bases between. The CDR3 loop spans 13 amino acids. Germline-derived CDR1 and CDR2 are SGHNT and YYREEE (reference sequence). The CDR3: CASSLLSYSPLHF. CDR3 nucleotide sequence: TGTGCCAGCAGCTTGTTATCTTATTCACCCCTCCACTTT.

The chain combines TRBV6-5 with TRBJ1-3; no firm D call. Trimming shortened V by 5 bases and J by 4 bases, and 15 bases separated the two germline ends. The CDR3 contains 15 residues. CDR1 MNHEY and CDR2 SVGAGI come from the germline V gene. CDR3 in amino acids: CASSTSGVSGNTIYF. CDR3 DNA sequence: TGTGCCAGCAGTACTTCCGGGGTCTCGGGAAACACCATATATTTT.

This sequence joins TRBV4-2 and TRBJ2-4; TRBD2 matches 8 bases. The length of the CDR3 is 18 residues. V lost 0 bases to trimming and J lost 3 bases; unmatched junction nucleotides: 10. Germline CDR1 LGHNA, CDR2 YNFKEQ. The CDR3 sequence is CASSQDLAGGGGKNIQYF. In DNA form, the CDR3 reads TGTGCCAGCAGCCAAGATCTGGCGGGAGGTGGGGGCAAAAACATTCAGTACTTC.

The chain couples TRBV7-2 to TRBJ2-3; TRBD1 aligns across 8 bases. CDR1 and CDR2 (germline): SGHTA, FQGNSA. This CDR3 contains 14 residues. The J segment lost 3 bases and the V segment lost 4 bases, leaving 3 bases of the junction unmatched. The CDR3 DNA is TGTGCCAGCAGCTCGGACAGGGAAACAGATACGCAGTATTTT. Amino acids: CASSSDRETDTQYF.

The chain couples TRBV28 to TRBJ2-5; perhaps TRBD1 as D (6 bases). Deletions cut 6 bases from V and 2 bases from J, with 10 bases between. The germline V gene encodes CDR1 MDHEN and CDR2 SYDVKM. This CDR3 has 13 residues. The CDR3 sequence is CASRPGVQETQYF. In DNA form, the CDR3 reads TGTGCCAGCAGACCAGGGGTACAAGAGACCCAGTACTTC.

The chain employs TRBV5-1 and TRBJ1-3; D remains unclear. V was pared by 3 bases and J by 2 bases, with 9 bases between. Germline CDR1 SGHRS, CDR2 YFSETQ. This CDR3 contains 14 residues. In DNA form, the CDR3 reads TGCGCCAGCAGCTCCGCGCTGGCTGGAAACACCATATATTTT. Encoded protein: CASSSALAGNTIYF. The full variable domain, in which reference TRBV5-1 and TRBJ1-3 provide the parts outside the CDR3, is KAGVTQTPRYLIKTRGQQVTLSCSPISGHRSVSWYQQTPGQGLQFLFEYFSETQRNKGNFPGRFSGRQFSNSRSEMNVSTLELGDSALYLCASSSALAGNTIYFGEGSWLTVV.

The CDR3 DNA follows: TGTGCCATCAGTGAGTCAAGGGAGACCGGGGAGCTGTTTTTT. This sequence encodes CAISESRETGELFF. V gene TRBV10-3 combines with J gene TRBJ2-2; the D gene is possibly TRBD2 (5 bases). The V end lost 0 bases, the J end lost 5 bases, and 7 bases lay between the germline ends. The germline gives CDR1 ENHRY, CDR2 SYGVKD. This CDR3 is 14 amino acids long.

The rearrangement joins TRBV6-5 to TRBJ2-5, with D maybe TRBD1 (6 bases). V was clipped by 5 bases and J by 0 bases, with 13 bases between them. Germline lookup yields CDR1 MNHEY and CDR2 SVGAGI. The CDR3 loop spans 15 amino acids. CDR3 sequence reads: CASSPQGRYQETQYF. In DNA form, the CDR3 reads TGTGCCAGCAGTCCACAGGGACGGTACCAAGAGACCCAGTACTTC.

This clone occurred once. The V call is TRBV7-2, the J call TRBJ2-3, with TRBD1 as a possible D gene (6 bases). Between the trimmed V and J ends, which lost 1 base and 2 bases, there was a span of 10 bases. This CDR3 spans 15 amino acids. Germline V gene data show CDR1 as SGHTA and CDR2 as FQGNSA. The CDR3 loop is CASSLEGDITDTQYF. DNA of the CDR3: TGTGCCAGCAGCTTAGAGGGGGACATCACAGATACGCAGTATTTT.

In DNA, the CDR3 is TGTGCCAGCAACTCCGGGAAGCACAGGGGTAATGAAAAACTGTTTTTT. Translated, it gives CASNSGKHRGNEKLFF. The chain carries TRBV28 and TRBJ1-4, with 7 bases aligning to TRBD1. The V gene end was trimmed by 7 bases and the J gene end by 4 bases; junction bases not matched to a gene: 12. The length of the CDR3 is 16 residues. Germline CDR1 is MDHEN and CDR2 is SYDVKM.

V usage is TRBV6-1 and J usage is TRBJ2-7; D may be TRBD2 (5 bases). The CDR3 spans 15 residues. The germline V gene has CDR1 MNHNS and CDR2 SASEGT. V lost 0 bases, J lost 8 bases, and 17 bases lay in between. The CDR3 protein is CASSEAPTTAFQQYF. The DNA of the CDR3 is TGTGCCAGCAGTGAAGCGCCGACTACTGCTTTCCAGCAGTACTTC.

J is TRBJ2-6 and V is TRBV2; TRBD1 might be the D (6 bases). Germline values: CDR1 SNHLY, CDR2 FYNNEI. CDR3 length: 15 amino acids. V gave up 4 bases and J gave up 0 bases, with 7 bases separating them. The CDR3 DNA is TGTGCCAGCAGTGGGACAGACTCTGGGGCCAACGTCCTGACTTTC. Translating it yields CASSGTDSGANVLTF.

This clone turned up a few times. This chain connects TRBV28 to TRBJ1-2; D perhaps matches TRBD1 (5 bases). The CDR3 runs to 14 residues. Germline loops: CDR1 MDHEN, CDR2 SYDVKM. V dropped 5 bases and J dropped 3 bases, with 13 bases sitting between them. In DNA form, the CDR3 reads TGTGCCAGCAGTCAAACCGGGACGGACTATGGCTACACCTTC. This codes for CASSQTGTDYGYTF.

The chain is built from TRBV25-1 and TRBJ1-3, with D perhaps TRBD1 (5 bases). The V and J ends lost 3 bases and 0 bases respectively, with 12 bases between them. Germline V gene sequence: CDR1 MGHDK, CDR2 SYGVNS. CDR3 size: 16 residues. CDR3 sequence reads: CASSESTGLSGNTIYF. CDR3 nucleotides: TGTGCCAGCAGTGAGTCAACAGGTCTCTCTGGAAACACCATATATTTT.

V usage is TRBV9 and J usage is TRBJ1-3, with D maybe TRBD1 (6 bases). The V end was cut by 0 bases, the J end by 1 base, with 11 bases between. CDR1 is SGDLS, CDR2 YYNGEE, per germline. The CDR3 extends over 16 amino acids. The CDR3 spells CASSVVSTGSGNTIYF. DNA for the CDR3: TGTGCCAGCAGCGTAGTTTCGACAGGTTCTGGAAACACCATATATTTT.

The table lists this clone with a few counts. The CDR3 nucleotides are TGTGCCAGCTCACCACTGGACACAGGACACTATGGCTACACCTTC. It specifies CASSPLDTGHYGYTF. The chain couples TRBV18 to TRBJ1-2; D perhaps matches TRBD1 (5 bases). The V end lost 1 base, the J end lost 3 bases, and 12 bases lay between the germline ends. The germline V gene encodes CDR1 KGHSH and CDR2 LQKENI. The CDR3 loop spans 15 amino acids.

The gene calls are TRBV15 and TRBJ1-1, with unresolved D. V was pared by 0 bases and J by 0 bases, with 17 bases between. The CDR3 has 18 amino acids. CDR1 LNHNV and CDR2 YYDKDF come from the germline V gene (reference sequence). The CDR3 is CATSRDPSTQHMNTEAFF. For the CDR3, the DNA is TGTGCCACCAGCAGAGACCCTAGTACTCAACACATGAACACTGAAGCTTTCTTT.